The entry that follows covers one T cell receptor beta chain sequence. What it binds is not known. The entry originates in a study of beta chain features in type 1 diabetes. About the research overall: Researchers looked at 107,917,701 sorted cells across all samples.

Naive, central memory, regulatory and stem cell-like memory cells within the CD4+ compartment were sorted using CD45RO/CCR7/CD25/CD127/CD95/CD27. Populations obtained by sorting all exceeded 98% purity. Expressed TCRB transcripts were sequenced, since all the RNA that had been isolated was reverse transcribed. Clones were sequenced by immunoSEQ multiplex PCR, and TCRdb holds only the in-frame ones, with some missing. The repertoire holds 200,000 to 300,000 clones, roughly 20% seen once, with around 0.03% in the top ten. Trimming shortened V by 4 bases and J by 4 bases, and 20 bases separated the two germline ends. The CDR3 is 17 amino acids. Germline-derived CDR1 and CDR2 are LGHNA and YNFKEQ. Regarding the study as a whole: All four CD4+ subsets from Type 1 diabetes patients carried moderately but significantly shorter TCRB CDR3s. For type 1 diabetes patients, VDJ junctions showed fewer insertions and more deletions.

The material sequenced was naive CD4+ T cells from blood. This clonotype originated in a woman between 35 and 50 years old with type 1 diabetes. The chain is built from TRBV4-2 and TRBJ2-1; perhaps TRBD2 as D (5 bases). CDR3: CASSLKTGGQLYNEQFF. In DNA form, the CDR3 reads TGTGCCAGCAGCCTCAAAACTGGCGGGCAGCTATACAATGAGCAGTTCTTC.